Each of the 16 T cell receptor beta chains below was sequenced from the same sample in a study of blood T cell repertoires in COVID-19. Here immunoSEQ multiplex PCR was the method, and the copy in TCRdb shows in-frame clones only, minus some. The sample shows a few hundred thousand clones, roughly 80% of them seen only once. The sequenced sample consisted of peripheral blood. These receptors came from a woman under 30 with acute or convalescent COVID-19.

This chain connects TRBV28 to TRBJ2-7, with D tentatively TRBD1 (6 bases). Per the germline V gene, CDR1 is MDHEN and CDR2 is SYDVKM. This CDR3 contains 12 residues. The ends were cut back, 6 bases at V and 6 bases at J, with 12 bases in the middle. In nucleotides, the CDR3 is TGTGCCAGCAGCCTGACAGGCCGCGAGCAGTACTTC. It codes for CASSLTGREQYF.

The chain has TRBV6-1 and TRBJ2-2; 12 nucleotides line up with TRBD2. Trimming cost V 6 bases and J 5 bases; bases outside gene matches: 7. The CDR3 is 16 amino acids. Looked up from germline, CDR1 is MNHNS and CDR2 is SASEGT. CDR3 amino acids: CASRETSGRKTGELFF. In DNA, the CDR3 is TGTGCCAGCAGGGAAACTAGCGGGAGGAAAACCGGGGAGCTGTTTTTT.

The V gene is TRBV7-9, the J gene TRBJ1-2; 7 bases line up with TRBD1. J gave up 5 bases and V 6 bases, and 6 bases lay outside the gene matches. The CDR3 length is 13 residues. Per germline, CDR1 SEHNR and CDR2 FQNEAQ (reference sequence). The CDR3 region is CASRRTGVYGYTF. CDR3 coding DNA: TGTGCCAGCAGAAGGACAGGAGTTTATGGCTACACCTTC.

This chain connects TRBV27 to TRBJ2-7, with D tentatively TRBD2 (5 bases). Germline CDR1 MNHEY, CDR2 SMNVEV (reference sequence). Trimming removed 5 bases at V and 5 bases at J, with 19 bases between. The CDR3 sequence is 15 residues long. The CDR3 nucleotides are TGTGCCAGCAGTCCCGGCTTGCCGGGGAACAACGAGCAGTACTTC. Encoded protein: CASSPGLPGNNEQYF.

The CDR3: CASSRITQEKLFF. Written as DNA, the CDR3 is TGCGCCAGCAGCCGTATAACGCAGGAAAAACTGTTTTTT. The rearrangement joins TRBV4-3 to TRBJ1-4; D gene uncertain. Deletions cut 4 bases from V and 8 bases from J, with 11 bases between. CDR1 is LGHNA, CDR2 YSLEER, per germline. CDR3 size: 13 residues.

This chain uses TRBV19 with TRBJ1-4; D is unclear. Germline V gene data show CDR1 as LNHDA and CDR2 as SQIVND (reference sequence). CDR3 size: 16 residues. V lost 1 base, J lost 5 bases, and 14 bases lay in between. In DNA, the CDR3 is TGTGCCAGTAGTATAGGAGCGGGTACGGGGAATGAAAAACTGTTTTTT. This translates into CASSIGAGTGNEKLFF.

The chain has TRBV18 and TRBJ1-2, with TRBD1 identical over 10 bases. The V and J ends lost 3 bases and 4 bases, in that order; junction bases with no gene match: 14. Germline V gene lookup returns CDR1 KGHSH and CDR2 LQKENI. The CDR3 runs 18 residues. CDR3: CASSPPGQGPSSSYGYTF. The CDR3 DNA reads TGTGCCAGCTCACCTCCGGGACAGGGGCCAAGTTCTTCCTATGGCTACACCTTC.

The chain has TRBV24-1 and TRBJ2-1; D is uncertain. Germline V CDR1 and CDR2: KGHDR, SFDVKD. The length of the CDR3 is 18 residues. The V end lost 2 bases, the J end lost 0 bases, and 16 bases lay between the germline ends. Written as DNA, the CDR3 is TGTGCCACCAGTGATTCTTGGGCAGGCCTAAGCTCCTACAATGAGCAGTTCTTC. It translates to CATSDSWAGLSSYNEQFF.

This clone was detected once. The chain is built from TRBV21-1 and TRBJ2-1; TRBD1, the table's D call, was not compared with the DNA. TRBV21-1 is assigned pseudogene status. This CDR3 is 14 amino acids long. The CDR3 here is CASTTTGDYNEQFF. The CDR3 DNA is TGTGCCAGCACCACGACAGGGGACTACAATGAGCAGTTCTTC.

This clone was found a few times. V is TRBV15 and J is TRBJ2-7, with D possibly being TRBD1 (6 bases). The CDR3 extends over 14 amino acids. Germline V gene data show CDR1 as LNHNV and CDR2 as YYDKDF (reference sequence). Trimming left V 1 base short and J 7 bases short, with 14 bases between. CDR3 sequence: CATSRATGSKEQYF. CDR3 in DNA: TGTGCCACCAGCAGAGCGACAGGCTCGAAAGAGCAGTACTTC.

V and J are TRBV14 and TRBJ2-4, with D possibly being TRBD1 (7 bases). Trimming removed 4 bases at V and 3 bases at J, with 16 bases between. The CDR3 is 16 amino acids. Germline V gene sequence: CDR1 SGHDN, CDR2 FVKESK. CDR3 in DNA: TGTGCCAGCAGCCCGGCGGGACAGACCCTCAAAAACATTCAGTACTTC. Translated, it gives CASSPAGQTLKNIQYF.

The rearrangement uses TRBV5-4 and TRBJ2-3; 15 bases agree with TRBD2. The CDR3 covers 18 residues. Germline V gene sequence: CDR1 SGHNT, CDR2 YYREEE (reference sequence). V lost 4 bases, J lost 3 bases, and 9 bases stayed unmatched. Here the CDR3 reads CASSQGTSGRLGTDTQYF. In DNA, the CDR3 is TGTGCCAGCAGCCAAGGGACTAGCGGGAGGTTGGGGACAGATACGCAGTATTTT. Full variable domain (missing parts from reference TRBV5-4 and TRBJ2-3): ETGVTQSPTHLIKTRGQQVTLRCSSQSGHNTVSWYQQALGQGPQFIFQYYREEENGRGNFPPRFSGLQFPNYSSELNVNALELDDSALYLCASSQGTSGRLGTDTQYFGPGTRLTVL.

The chain carries TRBV3-1 (or the pseudogene TRBV3-2) and TRBJ2-5, with D perhaps TRBD2 (6 bases). This CDR3 spans 13 amino acids. Germline V gene data show CDR1 as LGHDT and CDR2 as YNNKEL (reference sequence). V lost 6 bases to trimming and J lost 2 bases, with 10 bases between them. In DNA form, the CDR3 reads TGTGCCAGCAGACTGGCGGGGCAAGAGACCCAGTACTTC. Its translation: CASRLAGQETQYF.

The chain links TRBV15 to TRBJ2-7; D perhaps matches TRBD2 (5 bases). The CDR3 sequence is 14 residues long. Trimming left V 1 base short and J 1 base short, with 8 bases between. Germline values: CDR1 LNHNV, CDR2 YYDKDF (reference sequence). The CDR3 sequence: CATSRARGSYEQYF. The CDR3 coding sequence is TGTGCCACCAGCAGAGCCCGGGGTTCCTACGAGCAGTACTTC.

CDR3 region: CASSYSSGQGSREQYF. CDR3 sequence (DNA): TGTGCCAGCAGTTACAGTTCTGGGCAGGGGTCGAGAGAGCAGTACTTC. This rearrangement joins TRBV6-2 or TRBV6-3 to TRBJ2-7; tentative D call: TRBD1 (6 bases). This CDR3 comprises 16 residues. Trimming shortened V by 2 bases and J by 7 bases, and 21 bases separated the two germline ends. Germline values: CDR1 MNHEY, CDR2 SVGEGT.

The CDR3 DNA reads as TGTGCCAGCAGTTTATGGCAGGGCTATCAAGAGACCCAGTACTTC. This sequence encodes CASSLWQGYQETQYF. J is TRBJ2-5 and V is TRBV28; possible D gene TRBD1, 5 bases. CDR1 and CDR2 from the germline V gene are MDHEN and SYDVKM. The CDR3 is 15 residues long. The germline V and J ends were trimmed by 0 bases and 2 bases, with 10 bases remaining between them.